The 8 T cell receptor beta chains below come from one sample, sequenced in a study of blood T cell repertoires in COVID-19. TCRdb's table, derived via immunoSEQ multiplex PCR, lists solely in-frame clones and lacks some. This table has a few hundred thousand clones, 88% appearing once. Sequences were obtained from peripheral blood. The source of these receptors is a woman in her 30s who had recovered from COVID-19.

This chain joins TRBV6-5 and TRBJ2-5; the D is unclear. CDR1 MNHEY and CDR2 SVGAGI come from the germline V gene. V was cut by 0 bases and J by 3 bases, with 5 bases left in between. The CDR3 extends over 13 amino acids. DNA for the CDR3: TGTGCCAGCAGTTACTCTTTAGAAGAGACCCAGTACTTC. It encodes CASSYSLEETQYF.

This chain joins TRBV5-1 and TRBJ2-4; D possibly corresponds to TRBD2 (5 bases). V dropped 4 bases and J dropped 3 bases, with 11 bases sitting between them. CDR1 and CDR2 (germline): SGHRS, YFSETQ. The CDR3 loop spans 14 amino acids. The CDR3 reads CASSVIGDKNIQYF. CDR3 nucleotide sequence: TGCGCCAGCAGCGTTATCGGGGACAAAAACATTCAGTACTTC.

The sample holds one count of this clone. The J gene is TRBJ1-2, the V gene TRBV2; D not certain. Between the trimmed V and J ends, which lost 1 base and 4 bases, there was a span of 10 bases. The CDR3 loop spans 14 amino acids. Germline V CDR1 and CDR2: SNHLY, FYNNEI. The CDR3 nucleotides are TGTGCCAGCAGTGAAGATGGGCAGGCCTATGGCTACACCTTC. Protein sequence: CASSEDGQAYGYTF.

The V and J genes are TRBV4-3 and TRBJ2-1, with 9 bases lining up with TRBD1. CDR3 length: 15 amino acids. The germline V gene has CDR1 LGHNA and CDR2 YSLEER. V lost 5 bases, J lost 3 bases, and 5 bases stayed unmatched. CDR3 sequence reads: CASSLGQGSYNEQFF. The DNA of the CDR3 is TGCGCCAGCAGCTTAGGACAGGGGAGCTACAATGAGCAGTTCTTC.

The genes are TRBV5-1 and TRBJ2-7; perhaps TRBD1 as D (5 bases). The CDR3 loop spans 14 amino acids. The germline gives CDR1 SGHRS, CDR2 YFSETQ. Trimming pared 2 bases from V and 4 bases from J, leaving 13 bases between. The CDR3 sequence: CASSFSQGAYEQYF. The CDR3 DNA follows: TGCGCCAGCAGCTTTAGCCAGGGTGCTTACGAGCAGTACTTC.

This clone was detected once. The chain carries TRBV20-1 and TRBJ2-7, with D maybe TRBD1 (6 bases). CDR3 size: 16 residues. CDR1 DFQATT and CDR2 SNEGSKA come from the germline V gene (reference sequence). V was shortened by 3 bases and J by 0 bases, with 18 bases between the two germline ends. The CDR3: CSASFGTGRSSYEQYF. Here the CDR3 DNA reads TGCAGTGCTAGTTTTGGCACAGGGCGAAGCTCCTACGAGCAGTACTTC.

The CDR3 DNA is TGTGCCAGCAGTTACTCCCTAAAGTCAGGGTACGAGCAGTACTTC. It specifies CASSYSLKSGYEQYF. The chain joins TRBV6-2 or TRBV6-3 to TRBJ2-7; weak D call: TRBD1 (5 bases). Germline V gene sequence: CDR1 MNHEY, CDR2 SVGEGT. CDR3 length: 15 residues. V gave up 0 bases and J gave up 4 bases, with 13 bases separating them.

The V gene is TRBV2, the J gene TRBJ1-4, with D perhaps TRBD1 (5 bases). CDR1 and CDR2 from the germline V gene are SNHLY and FYNNEI. This CDR3 comprises 12 residues. Deletions cut 10 bases from V and 5 bases from J, with 11 bases between. DNA of the CDR3: TGTGCCAACCGACAGCAGAATGAAAAACTGTTTTTT. As protein: CANRQQNEKLFF.